This entry lists 4 T cell receptor beta chains sequenced from one sample in a study of T cells expressing NK-cell markers. TCRdb re-called the 5' RACE reads, yielding one record per CDR3 amino acid sequence without DNA. This repertoire comprises approximately 150,000 distinct CDR3 sequences; its ten largest clones make up around 10%. Sequenced sample: blood T cells: a sorted CD56 or NKG2C T cell subset, CD4+ or CD8+ T cells, or bulk PBMC T cells (not recorded which). The receptors were gathered from a man aged 18 to 29 in good health.

J is TRBJ2-3 and V is TRBV27; there is no DNA to check the TCRdb D call of TRBD2. The CDR3 has 13 amino acids. The germline gives CDR1 MNHEY, CDR2 SMNVEV (reference sequence). The CDR3 region is CASRPGLTDTQYF.

V gene TRBV7-2 combines with J gene TRBJ1-5; TCRdb returns TRBD1, unconfirmable since there is no DNA. The CDR3 runs to 17 residues. CDR1 and CDR2 from the germline V gene are SGHTA and FQGNSA. The CDR3 reads CASSLFSGTYSNQPQHF.

V usage is TRBV29-1 and J usage is TRBJ2-2; absent DNA, TCRdb's TRBD1 call cannot be checked. The germline gives CDR1 SQVTM, CDR2 ANQGSEA. The length of the CDR3 is 16 residues. CDR3 sequence reads: CSVDGGQGSNTGELFF.

This chain joins TRBV12-3 or TRBV12-4 and TRBJ1-5; TCRdb picks TRBD1, but there is no DNA to check that call. The CDR3 totals 15 residues. This CDR3 is CASSGDRYSNQPQHF.